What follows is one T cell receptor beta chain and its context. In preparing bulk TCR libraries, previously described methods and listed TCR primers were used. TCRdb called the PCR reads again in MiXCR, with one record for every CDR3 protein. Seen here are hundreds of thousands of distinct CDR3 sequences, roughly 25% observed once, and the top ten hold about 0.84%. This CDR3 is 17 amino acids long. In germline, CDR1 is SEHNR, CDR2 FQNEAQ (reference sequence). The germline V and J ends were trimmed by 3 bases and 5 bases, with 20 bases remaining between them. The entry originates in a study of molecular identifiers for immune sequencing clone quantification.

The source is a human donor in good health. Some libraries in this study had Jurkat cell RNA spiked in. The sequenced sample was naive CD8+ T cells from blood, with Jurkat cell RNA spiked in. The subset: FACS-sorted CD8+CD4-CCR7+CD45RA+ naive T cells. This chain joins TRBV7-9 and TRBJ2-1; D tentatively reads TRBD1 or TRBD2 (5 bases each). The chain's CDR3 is CASSLSLQGAENNEQFF. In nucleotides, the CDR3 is TGTGCCAGCAGCTTGTCGCTGCAGGGAGCAGAAAACAATGAGCAGTTCTTC.